These 30 T cell receptor beta chains were sequenced from one sample in a study of human T cells and chemical hapten exposure. Using its own MiXCR run on the RACE reads, TCRdb lists one record per CDR3 protein. Of about 65,000 distinct CDR3 sequences listed, roughly 6.6% are singletons. This sample's time point: healthy volunteer bleed at 6 weeks. Total RNA was isolated from whole blood that had not been fractionated. The specimen sequenced was whole blood. Source of these receptors: a female donor in good health. Some clones in this sample may be carry-over from other donors' samples.

This clonotype was found many times. The chain combines TRBV6-4 with TRBJ2-3; no firm D call. Germline loops: CDR1 MRHNA, CDR2 SNTAGT. The CDR3 spans 13 residues. The ends were cut back, 3 bases at V and 1 base at J, with 5 bases in the middle. The CDR3 sequence: CASSERGTDTQYF. DNA for the CDR3: TGTGCCAGCAGTGAAAGGGGCACAGATACGCAGTATTTT.

The chain couples TRBV28 to TRBJ1-6; D gene unclear. Per the germline V gene, CDR1 is MDHEN and CDR2 is SYDVKM. Trimming shortened V by 2 bases and J by 0 bases, and 5 bases separated the two germline ends. This CDR3 comprises 15 residues. The CDR3 DNA is TGTGCCAGCAGTTTAGACACCTCCTATAATTCACCCCTCCACTTT. Translating it yields CASSLDTSYNSPLHF.

The rearrangement links TRBV6-5 to TRBJ2-7, with TRBD2 matching 9 bases. The CDR3 is 15 amino acids. V dropped 0 bases and J dropped 2; count of bases not matched to a gene: 2. CDR1 and CDR2 (germline): MNHEY, SVGAGI. This chain's CDR3 is CASSYSRGGAYEQYF. The CDR3 DNA reads TGTGCCAGCAGTTACTCGCGGGGGGGAGCCTACGAGCAGTACTTC.

This clonotype has at least ten counts. The chain uses TRBV11-1 and TRBJ2-7; 9 positions agree with TRBD2. Trimming took 2 bases from V and 3 from J; bases not matched to a gene: 8. CDR1 and CDR2 from the germline V gene are SGHAT and FQDESV (reference sequence). This CDR3 is built from 16 residues. The CDR3 is CASSLQRTSVYYEQYF. CDR3 bases: TGTGCCAGCAGCTTACAAAGGACTAGCGTATACTACGAGCAGTACTTC.

The chain joins TRBV7-9 to TRBJ1-4; D unresolved. V dropped 5 bases and J dropped 8 bases, with 15 bases sitting between them. Per germline, CDR1 SEHNR and CDR2 FQNEAQ (reference sequence). This CDR3 contains 14 residues. The CDR3 DNA is TGTGCCAGCAGCGTCAGATCGCTGGGGGAAAAACTGTTTTTT. This gives the protein CASSVRSLGEKLFF.

This clonotype was seen many times. The rearrangement uses TRBV12-3 or TRBV12-4 and TRBJ2-1; perhaps TRBD1 as D (6 bases). Between the trimmed V and J ends, which lost 6 bases and 6 bases, there was a span of 15 bases. This CDR3 comprises 14 residues. The CDR3 reads CASSAGTLTNEQFF. The CDR3 nucleotides read TGTGCCAGCAGCGCCGGGACACTAACCAATGAGCAGTTCTTC.

This chain connects TRBV19 to TRBJ2-1, with TRBD2 identical over 7 bases. This CDR3 contains 13 residues. Germline V lookup: CDR1 LNHDA, CDR2 SQIVND (reference sequence). Trimming cost V 9 bases and J 7 bases; bases outside gene matches: 9. CDR3: CASGRFSYNEQFF. In nucleotides, the CDR3 is TGTGCCAGCGGGAGGTTCAGTTATAATGAGCAGTTCTTC.

Points on this clonotype: This could be a read error, since a much larger clone is one nucleotide away. The conserved closing phenylalanine or tryptophan is absent in this CDR3, likely reflecting a read error. This rearrangement joins TRBV28 to TRBJ1-1; D perhaps matches TRBD1 (6 bases). The CDR3 spans 15 residues. V was trimmed by 5 bases and J by 2 bases, leaving 15 bases between them. Germline-derived CDR1 and CDR2 are MDHEN and SYDVKM. The CDR3 loop is CASSPHRDRNTEAFI. The CDR3 DNA reads as TGTGCCAGCAGTCCCCACAGGGATCGAAACACTGAAGCTTTCATT.

This clonotype was seen at least ten times. This chain links TRBV4-2 with TRBJ2-3, with a possible D match to TRBD2 (6 bases). CDR1 LGHNA and CDR2 YNFKEQ come from the germline V gene. This CDR3 contains 15 residues. The V and J ends lost 3 bases and 1 base respectively, with 11 bases between them. The chain's CDR3 is CASSQFGEGTDTQYF. CDR3 in DNA: TGTGCCAGCAGCCAGTTCGGGGAGGGCACAGATACGCAGTATTTT.

This clonotype occurred many times. This chain joins TRBV18 and TRBJ1-2, with a possible D match to TRBD1 (5 bases). CDR1 KGHSH and CDR2 LQKENI come from the germline V gene. The V gene lost 3 bases and the J gene lost 2 bases, with 13 bases spanning the gap. This CDR3 has 15 residues. The CDR3 coding sequence is TGTGCCAGCTCACCTGGGCAGGGTTCCAACTATGGCTACACCTTC. Its translation: CASSPGQGSNYGYTF.

The table lists this clonotype with a few counts. The DNA of the CDR3 is TGTGCCAGCACCCCATCAGACAGGAACACTGAAGCTTTCTTT. It specifies CASTPSDRNTEAFF. V is TRBV6-5 and J is TRBJ1-1; D may be TRBD1 (5 bases). The CDR3 runs to 14 residues. V lost 7 bases, J lost 1 base, and 13 bases lay in between. Germline V gene sequence: CDR1 MNHEY, CDR2 SVGAGI.

This clonotype was observed at least ten times. The chain employs TRBV4-1 and TRBJ1-4, with D hard to call. The CDR3 totals 17 residues. Between the trimmed V and J ends, which lost 1 base and 8 bases, there was a span of 20 bases. From germline, CDR1 is MGHRA and CDR2 YSYEKL. CDR3 loop: CASSQVNMGFADEKLFF. In DNA form, the CDR3 reads TGCGCCAGCAGCCAAGTAAATATGGGGTTCGCGGACGAAAAACTGTTTTTT.

This clonotype was seen many times. The genes are TRBV28 and TRBJ2-1; 12 bases fit TRBD1. V trimming: 6 bases; J trimming: 8 bases; junction bases outside the gene matches: 8. This CDR3 is built from 15 residues. Germline CDR1 MDHEN, CDR2 SYDVKM. CDR3 coding DNA: TGTGCCAGCAGGTCCGGGACAGGGGGCGGCTATGAGCAGTTCTTC. Its protein is CASRSGTGGGYEQFF. Full variable domain (missing parts from reference TRBV28 and TRBJ2-1): DVKVTQSSRYLVKRTGEKVFLECVQDMDHENMFWYRQDPGLGLRLIYFSYDVKMKEKGDIPEGYSVSREKKERFSLILESASTNQTSMYLCASRSGTGGGYEQFFGPGTRLTVL.

Many counts were recorded for this clonotype. The chain links TRBV7-9 to TRBJ2-3; 8 nucleotides match TRBD2. The germline gives CDR1 SEHNR, CDR2 FQNEAQ (reference sequence). J lost 3 bases, V lost 1 base, and 6 bases had no gene match. The CDR3 loop spans 16 amino acids. CDR3 DNA sequence: TGTGCCAGCAGCTTAGGGGCGGGAGGATATACAGATACGCAGTATTTT. As protein: CASSLGAGGYTDTQYF. The complete variable domain, with remaining parts taken from reference TRBV7-9 and TRBJ2-3, reads DTGVSQNPRHKITKRGQNVTFRCDPISEHNRLYWYRQTLGQGPEFLTYFQNEAQLEKSRLLSDRFSAERPKGSFSTLEIQRTEQGDSAMYLCASSLGAGGYTDTQYFGPGTRLTVL.

The sample holds many counts of this clonotype. The chain couples TRBV25-1 to TRBJ1-1, with D unclear. The V gene lost 3 bases and the J gene lost 10 bases, with 9 bases spanning the gap. CDR1 and CDR2 (germline): MGHDK, SYGVNS. CDR3 size: 11 residues. The CDR3, as DNA: TGTGCCAGCAGTGACCTGGGTATAGCTTTCTTT. It is translated as CASSDLGIAFF.

This clonotype has ten or more counts. This CDR3 reads CAIRGQGTDTQYF. The CDR3 coding sequence is TGTGCCATCAGGGGACAGGGCACAGATACGCAGTATTTT. This rearrangement joins TRBV10-3 to TRBJ2-3; 8 bases are shared with TRBD1. This CDR3 region has 13 residues. V gave up 6 bases and J gave up 1 base; unmatched junction bases: 0. Germline CDR1 is ENHRY and CDR2 is SYGVKD.

Many counts were recorded for this clonotype. The V gene is TRBV7-2, the J gene TRBJ2-7; 10 bases align to TRBD2. Germline loops: CDR1 SGHTA, CDR2 FQGNSA. After removal of 0 bases from V and 4 bases from J, the junction contained 6 bases not matched to a gene. The CDR3 spans 16 residues. CDR3 residues: CASSLALTSGTYEQYF. CDR3 DNA: TGTGCCAGCAGCTTAGCGCTTACTAGCGGGACGTACGAGCAGTACTTC.

This clonotype was seen many times. This chain joins TRBV3-1 and TRBJ2-2; 9 nucleotides match TRBD1. This CDR3 is built from 13 residues. Unmatched junction bases numbered 1, after V lost 5 bases and J lost 6 bases. Germline values: CDR1 LGHDT, CDR2 YNNKEL (reference sequence). CDR3 sequence (DNA): TGTGCCAGCAGCGGACAGGGGTCCGGGGAGCTGTTTTTT. It encodes CASSGQGSGELFF.

Only a few counts were recorded for this clonotype. This chain uses TRBV18 with TRBJ2-1; 13 bases fit TRBD2. V shed 0 bases and J 9 bases; nucleotides not matched to a gene: 5. CDR1 and CDR2 from the germline V gene are KGHSH and LQKENI. The CDR3 covers 16 residues. The CDR3 coding sequence is TGTGCCAGCTCACCACCAACTAGCGGGAGGGCAGGTGAGCAGTTCTTC. Protein sequence: CASSPPTSGRAGEQFF.

There are many counts of this clonotype. This chain connects TRBV4-2 to TRBJ2-3; TRBD1 matches at 7 bases. V lost 4 bases, J lost 3 bases, and 10 bases stayed unmatched. This CDR3 is 16 amino acids long. Germline CDR1 is LGHNA and CDR2 is YNFKEQ. CDR3 sequence reads: CASSPPGTAVTDTQYF. CDR3 in DNA: TGTGCCAGCAGCCCACCCGGGACAGCGGTTACAGATACGCAGTATTTT.

This clonotype was found many times. The rearrangement joins TRBV5-1 to TRBJ2-4, with 7 positions matching TRBD1. This CDR3 region has 16 residues. Germline V gives CDR1 SGHRS, CDR2 YFSETQ. After removal of 4 bases from V and 1 base from J, the junction contained 8 bases not matched to a gene. For the CDR3, the DNA is TGCGCCAGCAGCCTGACAGGGACATTGGCCAAAAACATTCAGTACTTC. It specifies CASSLTGTLAKNIQYF. The complete variable domain, with remaining parts taken from reference TRBV5-1 and TRBJ2-4, reads KAGVTQTPRYLIKTRGQQVTLSCSPISGHRSVSWYQQTPGQGLQFLFEYFSETQRNKGNFPGRFSGRQFSNSRSEMNVSTLELGDSALYLCASSLTGTLAKNIQYFGAGTRLSVL.

This clonotype was counted ten times or more. The chain employs TRBV6-4 and TRBJ2-3; D is unresolved. The CDR3 is 15 amino acids. Trimming took off 3 bases at V and 2 bases at J, with 12 bases between the two ends. The germline gives CDR1 MRHNA, CDR2 SNTAGT. DNA for the CDR3: TGTGCCAGCAGTGAAGGAGACTCCTCCACAGATACGCAGTATTTT. Translating gives CASSEGDSSTDTQYF.

This clonotype was recorded at least ten times. This chain joins TRBV2 and TRBJ1-5; the D is unclear. The CDR3 runs 13 residues. V lost 10 bases to trimming and J lost 0 bases, with 10 bases between them. Germline CDR1 SNHLY, CDR2 FYNNEI. The DNA for the CDR3 is TGTGCCACGATGAGCGATAGCAATCAGCCCCAGCATTTT. The encoded protein is CATMSDSNQPQHF.

The sample holds many counts of this clonotype. V is TRBV2 and J is TRBJ1-1; D might be TRBD1 (6 bases). CDR1 is SNHLY, CDR2 FYNNEI, per germline. V dropped 6 bases and J dropped 0 bases, with 8 bases sitting between them. CDR3 length: 13 residues. CDR3 amino acids: CASRQGMNTEAFF. CDR3 sequence (DNA): TGTGCCAGCAGACAGGGCATGAACACTGAAGCTTTCTTT.

This clonotype was counted at least ten times. V gene TRBV2 combines with J gene TRBJ1-5; 9 positions match TRBD1. The V segment lost 6 bases and the J segment 5 bases; nucleotides outside the gene matches: 5. Germline V gene sequence: CDR1 SNHLY, CDR2 FYNNEI. CDR3 size: 14 residues. This CDR3 reads CASRVGTGHQPQHF. In DNA, the CDR3 is TGTGCCAGCAGAGTCGGGACAGGGCATCAGCCCCAGCATTTT.

This clonotype was counted ten times or more. The chain is built from TRBV6-2 or TRBV6-3 and TRBJ1-5; D ambiguous. Looked up from germline, CDR1 is MNHEY and CDR2 is SVGEGT. V dropped 5 bases and J dropped 4 bases, with 15 bases sitting between them. The CDR3 spans 15 residues. CDR3 sequence reads: CASSRVPERNQPQHF. DNA of the CDR3: TGTGCCAGCAGTCGTGTACCGGAGCGTAATCAGCCCCAGCATTTT.

This clonotype occurred many times. At one end the junction does not follow the germline gene, possibly because of a read error. Written as DNA, the CDR3 is TGCGCCAGCAGTTACGACGCGGGAGGCTACAATGAGCAGTTCTTC. Residues: CASSYDAGGYNEQFF. The chain uses TRBV6-2 or TRBV6-3 and TRBJ2-1; 8 nucleotides match TRBD2. The CDR3 extends over 15 amino acids. Germline V gene lookup returns CDR1 MNHEY and CDR2 SVGEGT.

This clonotype was seen at least ten times. V and J are TRBV20-1 and TRBJ2-7; D possibly corresponds to TRBD2 (6 bases). The CDR3 covers 12 residues. The V and J ends lost 5 bases and 6 bases respectively, with 14 bases between them. In germline, CDR1 is DFQATT, CDR2 SNEGSKA (reference sequence). CDR3 DNA: TGCAGTGCTTCGGAGGGGATGAGCGAGCAGTACTTC. Protein sequence: CSASEGMSEQYF.

The table lists this clonotype with many counts. CDR3: CASSQDPPEVLGTDTQYF. In nucleotides, the CDR3 is TGCGCCAGCAGCCAAGACCCACCTGAGGTGCTCGGCACAGATACGCAGTATTTT. The rearrangement links TRBV4-1 to TRBJ2-3; D remains ambiguous. CDR3 size: 18 residues. V lost 0 bases and J lost 1, with 17 bases in between. Germline values: CDR1 MGHRA, CDR2 YSYEKL.

This clonotype came up many times. This chain joins TRBV4-1 and TRBJ2-1; D ambiguous. Trimming shortened V by 0 bases and J by 7 bases, and 7 bases separated the two germline ends. This CDR3 region has 13 residues. Per germline, CDR1 MGHRA and CDR2 YSYEKL. The CDR3 nucleotides are TGCGCCAGCAGCCAAGAGCCCGTGAATGAGCAGTTCTTC. This sequence encodes CASSQEPVNEQFF.